This note documents a single TCR beta chain sequence. The antigen is not known. Libraries were prepared by immunoSEQ multiplex PCR; TCRdb keeps only in-frame clonotypes and omits some of them. The sample has some 78,000 clones; 85% to 95% are singletons. The sample originates from a study of OX40 agonist ivuxolimab in advanced cancers. Study background: Dose-escalation patients suffered from hepatocellular carcinoma, melanoma, renal cell or head and neck cancer.

At baseline, cycle 4 day 1, and cycle 7 day 1, blood was sampled. Per the germline V gene, CDR1 is SGHRS and CDR2 is YFSETQ. This CDR3 is built from 13 residues. V dropped 3 bases and J dropped 7 bases, with 14 bases sitting between them. Study-level points and caveats: The average count of expanded clones was higher among CD8+ T cells than among CD4+. At 0.1 to 3.0 mg/kg and by week 6, CD4+ and CD8+ T cells in the blood had expanded clonally.

The receptor comes from an adult with an advanced solid tumor such as melanoma, head and neck, liver or kidney cancer. Sequenced material: CD4+ or CD8+ T cells sorted from blood, taken in a trial of the OX40 agonist ivuxolimab. The rearrangement links TRBV5-1 to TRBJ2-7; D is tentatively TRBD1 or TRBD2 (5 bases each). The CDR3 nucleotides are TGCGCCAGCAGCTGGGGGACGACCTTAGAGCAGTACTTC. Translating it yields CASSWGTTLEQYF.